These 28 T cell receptor beta chains share one sample of origin, sequenced in a study of breast tumors, draining lymph nodes, adjacent tissues. TCRdb itself ran the multiplex PCR reads through MiXCR, one entry per CDR3 protein. The sample has more than 20,000 distinct CDR3 sequences, 23% seen once. Sequencing used breast tumor tissue. The receptors here all came from a female donor with breast cancer. Some clones in this sample may be carry-over from other donors' samples.

This clonotype has at least ten counts. The V call is TRBV4-2, the J call TRBJ2-1, with 10 nucleotides matching TRBD2. Germline assignment: CDR1 LGHNA and CDR2 YNFKEQ. CDR3 length: 17 residues. The V segment lost 0 bases and the J segment 0 bases; nucleotides outside the gene matches: 2. The CDR3: CASSQESSGGSYNEQFF. CDR3 bases: TGTGCCAGCAGCCAAGAATCTAGCGGGGGCTCCTACAATGAGCAGTTCTTC.

This clonotype was seen repeatedly, ten times or more. The V call is TRBV18, the J call TRBJ2-7; 7 bases agree with TRBD1. J was trimmed by 4 bases and V by 3 bases; bases with no gene match: 9. The CDR3 consists of 15 residues. Germline V gene lookup returns CDR1 KGHSH and CDR2 LQKENI. The DNA of the CDR3 is TGTGCCAGCTCACCGTTTGAGGGGGCAGGGTACGAGCAGTACTTC. This translates into CASSPFEGAGYEQYF.

This clonotype has at least ten counts. The chain recombines TRBV7-2 with TRBJ2-1; TRBD2 is a possible D gene (5 bases). The CDR3 sequence is 12 residues long. The V and J ends lost 5 bases and 8 bases respectively, with 10 bases between them. Germline CDR1 is SGHTA and CDR2 is FQGNSA. The CDR3 DNA follows: TGTGCCAGCAGCCCGGTGGGAGATGAGCAGTTCTTC. Residues: CASSPVGDEQFF. Full variable domain (remainder filled in from reference TRBV7-2 and TRBJ2-1): GAGVSQSPSNKVTEKGKDVELRCDPISGHTALYWYRQSLGQGLEFLIYFQGNSAPDKSGLPSDRFSAERTGGSVSTLTIQRTQQEDSAVYLCASSPVGDEQFFGPGTRLTVL.

This clonotype was seen many times. The J gene is TRBJ2-7, the V gene TRBV28; D is unclear. The CDR3 covers 15 residues. Per the germline V gene, CDR1 is MDHEN and CDR2 is SYDVKM. V lost 3 bases and J lost 2, with 14 bases in between. The DNA for the CDR3 is TGTGCCAGCAGTTTTGACGCCCTGCCGGCCTACGAGCAGTACTTC. The encoded protein is CASSFDALPAYEQYF.

This clonotype was seen many times. The gene calls are TRBV5-8 and TRBJ2-5, with 8 bases that match TRBD2. V was clipped by 4 bases and J by 5 bases; unmatched bases: 4. Germline-derived CDR1 and CDR2 are SGHTS and YDEGEE. This CDR3 region has 13 residues. The CDR3 protein is CASSPGGWETQYF. The DNA for the CDR3 is TGTGCCAGCAGCCCGGGGGGGTGGGAGACCCAGTACTTC.

There are many counts of this clonotype. V is TRBV5-6 and J is TRBJ2-7, with D tentatively TRBD1 (5 bases). CDR1 and CDR2 from the germline V gene are SGHDT and YYEEEE. The length of the CDR3 is 11 residues. V dropped 4 bases and J dropped 8 bases, with 10 bases sitting between them. The CDR3 reads CASSLQEQQYF. CDR3 DNA: TGTGCCAGCAGCCTACAGGAACAGCAGTACTTC.

This clonotype showed up many times. The chain recombines TRBV2 with TRBJ1-3; D is unclear. V shed 7 bases and J shed 0 bases, with 19 bases lying between them. CDR1 and CDR2 (germline): SNHLY, FYNNEI. The CDR3 has 17 amino acids. The CDR3 DNA reads TGTGCCAGCACCTGGCTGGTAGTCAGACCCTCTGGAAACACCATATATTTT. Protein: CASTWLVVRPSGNTIYF.

The table lists this clonotype with many counts. The V gene is TRBV5-1, the J gene TRBJ1-4, with no clear D. The germline V and J ends were trimmed by 4 bases and 8 bases, with 18 bases remaining between them. The CDR3 runs 15 residues. CDR1 and CDR2 from the germline V gene are SGHRS and YFSETQ. The CDR3 loop is CASSPSPGFGEKLFF. The CDR3 DNA is TGCGCCAGCAGCCCTTCCCCCGGGTTTGGCGAAAAACTGTTTTTT. Drawing the rest from reference TRBV5-1 and TRBJ1-4, the complete variable domain is KAGVTQTPRYLIKTRGQQVTLSCSPISGHRSVSWYQQTPGQGLQFLFEYFSETQRNKGNFPGRFSGRQFSNSRSEMNVSTLELGDSALYLCASSPSPGFGEKLFFGSGTQLSVL.

This clonotype occurred many times. The gene calls are TRBV30 and TRBJ1-2, with unresolved D. V was pared by 7 bases and J by 3 bases, with 15 bases between. The CDR3 runs 13 residues. Germline-derived CDR1 and CDR2 are GTSNPN and SVGIG (reference sequence). CDR3 DNA sequence: TGTGCCTCACGTGCGGCGGGCTACTATGGCTACACCTTC. Its translation is CASRAAGYYGYTF. Based on the CDR3 plus reference TRBV30 and TRBJ1-2, the full variable domain is SQTIHQWPATLVQPVGSPLSLECTVEGTSNPNLYWYRQAAGRGLQLLFYSVGIGQISSEVPQNLSASRPQDRQFILSSKKLLLSDSGFYLCASRAAGYYGYTFGSGTRLTVV.

This clonotype was seen only once. Germline and junction disagree at one end, which may indicate a read error. This chain uses TRBV6-6 with TRBJ2-1, with 7 bases matching TRBD2. CDR1 and CDR2 from the germline V gene are MNHNY and SVGAGI (reference sequence). CDR3 length equals 12 residues. The CDR3 DNA is TGTGCCGGCAGTTTGACTAGCCGTGAGCAGTTCTTC. Protein: CAGSLTSREQFF.

The rearrangement uses TRBV5-4 and TRBJ2-3; 7 nucleotides line up with TRBD2. V was clipped by 2 bases and J by 2 bases; unmatched bases: 5. This CDR3 has 15 amino acids. Germline CDR1 and CDR2: SGHNT and YYREEE (reference sequence). As DNA, the CDR3 is TGTGCCAGCAGCTTATCCGGGACTATCACAGATACGCAGTATTTT. Translating gives CASSLSGTITDTQYF.

By share, this clonotype ranks as medium-sized. This chain connects TRBV2 to TRBJ2-1; possibly TRBD2 for D (5 bases). The CDR3 extends over 13 amino acids. V shed 5 bases and J shed 8 bases, with 13 bases lying between them. Germline V gene data show CDR1 as SNHLY and CDR2 as FYNNEI. The CDR3 region has the DNA TGTGCCAGCAGTTGGTTGCAGAGGGATGAGCAGTTCTTC. The encoded protein is CASSWLQRDEQFF.

A note on this clonotype: One junction end disagrees with the germline gene, perhaps due to a read error. This sequence joins TRBV9 and TRBJ2-1, with a weak D call TRBD2 (6 bases). From germline, CDR1 is SGDLS and CDR2 YYNGEE. The CDR3 has 14 residues. This chain's CDR3 is CASSVDGAGRQRSF. In nucleotides, the CDR3 is TGTGCCAGCAGCGTAGATGGGGCGGGGCGGCAGCGGTCCTTC.

This clonotype was picked up many times. The gene calls are TRBV6-1 and TRBJ2-2; the D gene is possibly TRBD2 (5 bases). V dropped 2 bases and J dropped 2 bases, with 12 bases sitting between them. Germline V lookup: CDR1 MNHNS, CDR2 SASEGT. CDR3 length: 16 amino acids. The chain's CDR3 is CASSESSGGNTGELFF. CDR3 nucleotide sequence: TGTGCCAGCAGTGAATCCAGCGGAGGAAACACCGGGGAGCTGTTTTTT.

This clonotype was observed at least ten times. This sequence joins TRBV20-1 and TRBJ2-5; no clear D. The CDR3 loop spans 11 amino acids. Per the germline V gene, CDR1 is DFQATT and CDR2 is SNEGSKA (reference sequence). V shed 5 bases and J shed 2 bases, with 6 bases lying between them. In nucleotides, the CDR3 is TGCAGTGCTCAGTATCAAGAGACCCAGTACTTC. It specifies CSAQYQETQYF.

This clonotype has ten or more counts. The gene calls are TRBV7-9 and TRBJ1-6; tentative D call: TRBD1 (6 bases). Germline lookup yields CDR1 SEHNR and CDR2 FQNEAQ (reference sequence). CDR3 size: 13 residues. V was pared by 7 bases and J by 7 bases, with 11 bases between. The CDR3, as DNA: TGTGCCAGCAAACGGACAGACAATTCACCCCTCCACTTT. It codes for CASKRTDNSPLHF.

Many counts were recorded for this clonotype. The rearrangement links TRBV6-5 to TRBJ2-7; D is unresolved. The germline V and J ends were trimmed by 0 bases and 2 bases, with 11 bases remaining between them. This CDR3 spans 15 amino acids. Germline-derived CDR1 and CDR2 are MNHEY and SVGAGI. The CDR3 loop reads CASSYSASRTYEQYF. The DNA of the CDR3 is TGTGCCAGCAGTTACTCCGCCAGTCGAACCTACGAGCAGTACTTC.

The chain combines TRBV24-1 with TRBJ1-6, with 8 bases fitting TRBD1. V shed 7 bases and J 9 bases; nucleotides not matched to a gene: 13. Per the germline V gene, CDR1 is KGHDR and CDR2 is SFDVKD. The CDR3 contains 16 residues. CDR3 residues: CATSPTRDRITSPLHF. In DNA form, the CDR3 reads TGTGCCACCAGCCCAACCCGGGACAGGATCACTTCACCCCTCCACTTT.

A note on this clonotype: This sequence may be a read error, since a much larger clone differs from it by one base. The V and J genes are TRBV30 and TRBJ2-2, with D perhaps being TRBD1 or TRBD2 (5 bases each). The length of the CDR3 is 16 residues. CDR1 is GTSNPN and CDR2 is SVGIG in the germline V gene (reference sequence). As DNA, the CDR3 is TGTGCCTGGAGCATAGCCAGGGCGAGAGGACCCGGGGAGCTGCTTTTT. Protein sequence: CAWSIARARGPGELLF.

This clonotype was seen at least ten times. The chain carries TRBV28 and TRBJ2-7; 8 nucleotides line up with TRBD2. V was pared by 4 bases and J by 4 bases, with 6 bases of the junction left unmatched. The CDR3 is 14 amino acids. CDR1 and CDR2 (germline): MDHEN, SYDVKM. CDR3 sequence reads: CASSSSGSLYEQYF. CDR3 in DNA: TGTGCCAGCAGTTCAAGCGGGAGTTTATACGAGCAGTACTTC.

This clonotype came up many times. The DNA for the CDR3 is TGCGCCAGCATTCTAGATAGCGGGAGGGCCGACGAGCAGTACTTC. Amino acid sequence: CASILDSGRADEQYF. The chain uses TRBV10-2 and TRBJ2-7; 11 bases agree with TRBD2. The V gene's germline CDR1 is WSHSY and CDR2 SAAADI. V shed 7 bases and J 5 bases; nucleotides not matched to a gene: 10. The CDR3 is made up of 15 amino acids.

This clonotype was seen repeatedly, ten times or more. The gene calls are TRBV6-1 and TRBJ2-7; D is uncertain. CDR3 length: 13 amino acids. V shed 5 bases and J shed 3 bases, with 11 bases lying between them. Germline V gene lookup returns CDR1 MNHNS and CDR2 SASEGT. The CDR3 DNA follows: TGTGCCAGCAGTTTTACTTCGGACTACGAGCAGTACTTC. It translates to CASSFTSDYEQYF.

About this clonotype itself: The junction does not match germline at one end; this may be a read error. This chain uses TRBV6-5 with TRBJ2-3; 13 bases are shared with TRBD2. CDR1 is MNHEY, CDR2 SVGAGI, per germline. There are 18 residues in the CDR3. The CDR3 bases are TGTGCCAACAGTCTACTAGCGGGAGGGCTACCGGACACAGATACGCAGTATTTT. Its protein product is CANSLLAGGLPDTDTQYF.

The V and J genes are TRBV5-5 and TRBJ1-3; D is undetermined. This CDR3 spans 14 amino acids. Trimming removed 0 bases from V and 11 bases from J, with 15 bases in between. Germline V lookup: CDR1 SGHKS, CDR2 YYEKEE (reference sequence). CDR3 nucleotide sequence: TGTGCCAGCAGCTTGGAAGGGAGGAGAGACGCCATATATTTT. Its translation is CASSLEGRRDAIYF.

This clonotype appeared many times. The CDR3 DNA follows: TGCGCCAGCAGCTTCTGGCGGACAGGGGGCATAGATGAGCAGTTCTTC. It yields the protein CASSFWRTGGIDEQFF. V gene TRBV5-1 combines with J gene TRBJ2-1, with 11 positions matching TRBD1. CDR1 and CDR2 (germline): SGHRS, YFSETQ. This CDR3 is built from 16 residues. V lost 2 bases, J lost 8 bases, and 9 bases stayed unmatched.

The CDR3 spells CASREESREQFF. The CDR3 DNA reads as TGCGCCAGCAGAGAAGAGTCCAGGGAGCAGTTCTTC. The rearrangement uses TRBV5-1 and TRBJ2-1; no reliable D call. The CDR3 has 12 amino acids. The germline V gene has CDR1 SGHRS and CDR2 YFSETQ. Trimming removed 5 bases at V and 10 bases at J, with 13 bases between.

This clonotype was seen many times. J is TRBJ2-7 and V is TRBV11-1; 10 positions match TRBD1. CDR1 SGHAT and CDR2 FQDESV come from the germline V gene (reference sequence). Germline trimming cut 6 bases from V and 5 bases from J; bases unmatched to any gene: 4. The CDR3 runs 13 residues. CDR3 amino acids: CASRKTGGDEQYF. CDR3 sequence (DNA): TGTGCCAGCAGGAAGACAGGGGGCGACGAGCAGTACTTC.

This clonotype was detected a few times. The CDR3 DNA reads as TGTGCCAGCAATCCTCTCCCCGGGGGTGGCTATGGCTACACCTTC. Translating gives CASNPLPGGGYGYTF. This chain uses TRBV28 with TRBJ1-2; D is possibly TRBD1 (5 bases). CDR1 and CDR2 from the germline V gene are MDHEN and SYDVKM. The CDR3 is 15 amino acids. With 7 bases removed from V and 4 bases from J, the gap between germline ends came to 19 bases.